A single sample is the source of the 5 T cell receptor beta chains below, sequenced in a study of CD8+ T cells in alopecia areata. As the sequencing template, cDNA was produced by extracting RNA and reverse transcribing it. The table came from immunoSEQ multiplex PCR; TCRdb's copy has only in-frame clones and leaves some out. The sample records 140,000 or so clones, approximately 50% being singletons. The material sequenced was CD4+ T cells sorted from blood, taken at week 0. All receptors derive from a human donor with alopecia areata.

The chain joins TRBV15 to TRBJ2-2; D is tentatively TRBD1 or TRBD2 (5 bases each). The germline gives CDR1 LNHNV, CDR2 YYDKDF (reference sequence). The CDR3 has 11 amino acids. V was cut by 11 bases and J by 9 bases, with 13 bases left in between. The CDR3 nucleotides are TGTGCCTCTGGGACGAGTTGGGAGCTGTTTTTT. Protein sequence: CASGTSWELFF.

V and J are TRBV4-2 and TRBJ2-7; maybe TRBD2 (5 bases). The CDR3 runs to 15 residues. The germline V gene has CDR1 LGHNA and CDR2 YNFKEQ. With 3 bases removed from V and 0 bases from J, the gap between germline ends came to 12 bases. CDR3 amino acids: CASSQEDASSYEQYF. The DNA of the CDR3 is TGTGCCAGCAGCCAGGAGGACGCGAGCTCCTACGAGCAGTACTTC.

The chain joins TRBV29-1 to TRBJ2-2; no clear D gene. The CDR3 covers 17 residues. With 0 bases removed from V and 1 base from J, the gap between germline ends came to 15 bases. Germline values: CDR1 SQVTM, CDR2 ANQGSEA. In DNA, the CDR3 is TGCAGCGTTGAAGATCAAATTGGTGTCGAGAACACCGGGGAGCTGTTTTTT. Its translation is CSVEDQIGVENTGELFF.

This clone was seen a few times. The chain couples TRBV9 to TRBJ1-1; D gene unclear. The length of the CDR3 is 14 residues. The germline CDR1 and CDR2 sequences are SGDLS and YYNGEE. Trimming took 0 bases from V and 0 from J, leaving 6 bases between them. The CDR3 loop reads CASSVGNLNTEAFF. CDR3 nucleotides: TGTGCCAGCAGCGTAGGAAACCTGAACACTGAAGCTTTCTTT.

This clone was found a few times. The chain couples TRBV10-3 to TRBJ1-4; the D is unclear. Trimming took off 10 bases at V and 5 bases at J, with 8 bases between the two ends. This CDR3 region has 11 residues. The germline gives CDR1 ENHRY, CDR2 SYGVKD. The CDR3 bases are TGTGCCAGCCGGGAGAATGAAAAACTGTTTTTT. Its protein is CASRENEKLFF.